The rows below give T cell receptor beta chains drawn from one sample of a study of beta chain features in type 1 diabetes. Data came from immunoSEQ multiplex PCR; TCRdb stores just in-frame clones and leaves some out. The sample yields 45,000 to 60,000 clones, approximately 43% seen once. The material sequenced was stem cell memory CD4+ T cells from blood. Receptors were obtained from a man aged 25-45 years with type 1 diabetes. Each CDR3 is given with its conserved first and last residue. The D gene is left open where the match is weak. Only some rows state a clone size, as once, few, many or a class for expanded clones.

>NA|TRBV14|TRBJ2-7|TRBD1
TGTGCCAGCAGCCAAGGGTGGGACAGGGGCTACGAGCAGTACTTC
CASSQGWDRGYEQYF
>NA|TRBV15|TRBJ2-2|NA
TGTGCCACCAGCAGAGATAGTACCGGGGAGCTGTTTTTT
CATSRDSTGELFF
>NA|TRBV28|TRBJ1-4|NA
TGTGCCAGCAGTTTGTATCCAGATAATGAAAAACTGTTTTTT
CASSLYPDNEKLFF
>NA|TRBV6-1|TRBJ2-1|TRBD2
TGTGCCAGCAGTGAACGGCTAGCGGGAGTAGGTGAGCAGTTCTTC
CASSERLAGVGEQFF
>few|TRBV5-1|TRBJ2-1|TRBD2
TGCGCCAGCAGCCTCCTAGCGGGAAAATACAATGAGCAGTTCTTC
CASSLLAGKYNEQFF
>NA|TRBV5-1|TRBJ1-1|NA
TGCGCCAGCAGCTTCCCGGGAACTGCTACTGAAGCTTTCTTT
CASSFPGTATEAFF
>NA|TRBV7-8|TRBJ2-7|TRBD1
TGTGCCAGCAGCTTAGGACAGGGTAGCACCTACGAGCAGTACTTC
CASSLGQGSTYEQYF
>NA|TRBV7-2|TRBJ2-7|TRBD2
TGTGCCAGCAGCTACATAGCGGGAGCCTACGAGCAGTACTTC
CASSYIAGAYEQYF
>few|TRBV10-3|TRBJ2-7|NA
TGTGCCATCAGTGTGGGCAGCCTCTACGAGCAGTACTTC
CAISVGSLYEQYF
>NA|TRBV29-1|TRBJ2-1|NA
TGCAGCGTCAGGGGCTGGGCAGGGCGTCATGAGCAGTTCTTC
CSVRGWAGRHEQFF
>NA|TRBV18|TRBJ2-7|NA
TGTGCCAGCTCACCGTCGCGGGAAAAAACCTACGAGCAGTACTTC
CASSPSREKTYEQYF
>NA|TRBV7-9|TRBJ2-7|NA
TGTGCCAGCAGCTTAGGTAGCGGAAACTACGAGCAGTACTTC
CASSLGSGNYEQYF
>few|TRBV19|TRBJ1-2|NA
TGTGCCAGTAGCCGGACAGTTACCAACTATGGCTACACCTTC
CASSRTVTNYGYTF
>few|TRBV7-2|TRBJ2-3|TRBD2
TGTGCCAGCAGCCCCGGACTAGCGCCAGATACGCAGTATTTT
CASSPGLAPDTQYF
>few|TRBV7-9|TRBJ1-4|NA
TGTGCCAGCAGCTCAGGACAGTCAACTAATGAAAAACTGTTTTTT
CASSSGQSTNEKLFF